The rows below give T cell receptor beta chains drawn from one sample of a study of OX40 agonist ivuxolimab in advanced cancers. Repertoires were generated with immunoSEQ multiplex PCR, while TCRdb's copy carries only in-frame clones and drops some. The sample lists 65,000 to 95,000 clones; around 92% were seen once. The specimen comprised CD4+ or CD8+ T cells sorted from blood, sampled in a trial of the OX40 agonist ivuxolimab. The receptor source for this set is an adult with an advanced solid tumor such as melanoma, head and neck, liver or kidney cancer. The CDR3 runs from the conserved cysteine through the conserved F or W. The D gene is left open where the match is weak. Only some rows state a clone size, as once, few, many or a class for expanded clones.

cdr3_nt cdr3_aa cdr3_length j_call d_call v_call clone_size
TGTGCCAGCAGTCCCGGGACTGGCGAGCAGTACTTC CASSPGTGEQYF 12 TRBJ2-7 . TRBV25-1 .
TGTGCCAGCTCACCAGGGGCCAACAATGAGCAGTTCTTC CASSPGANNEQFF 13 TRBJ2-1 . TRBV18 once
TGTGCCAGCAGCTTGGATGGGGAGAGCTCCTATAATTCACCCCTCCACTTT CASSLDGESSYNSPLHF 17 TRBJ1-6 . TRBV5-6 .
TGTGCCAGCAGACGGGGGAGTTACAATGAGCAGTTCTTC CASRRGSYNEQFF 13 TRBJ2-1 . TRBV11-2 .
TGTGCCAGCTCACCGGGGGCACCGGCGAACTCTGGAAACACCATATATTTT CASSPGAPANSGNTIYF 17 TRBJ1-3 . TRBV18 .
TGTGCCAGCAGTTTATTAAGGGGAGATACGCAGTATTTT CASSLLRGDTQYF 13 TRBJ2-3 . TRBV27 .
TGTGCCTGGAGCGCCCGGACAGGGTTAAACGAGCAGTACTTC CAWSARTGLNEQYF 14 TRBJ2-7 TRBD1 TRBV30 few
TGTGCCAGTAGCTCAGGAGGGAACACTGAAGCTTTCTTT CASSSGGNTEAFF 13 TRBJ1-1 . TRBV19 .
TGTGCCAGCAGTTACTCGCAGGGGCTGGGTAATTCACCCCTCCACTTT CASSYSQGLGNSPLHF 16 TRBJ1-6 . TRBV6-5 .
TGCGCCAGCTCCCAGGGAGGGCTATACGAGCAGTACTTC CASSQGGLYEQYF 13 TRBJ2-7 TRBD2 TRBV23-1 .
TGTGCCAGCAGCAGAGCCAGGGGGGTCGGGGCCAACGTCCTGACTTTC CASSRARGVGANVLTF 16 TRBJ2-6 . TRBV5-4 .
TGTGCCAGCAGGCAGGGTCCAGACGAGCAGTACTTC CASRQGPDEQYF 12 TRBJ2-7 . TRBV2 .
TGCAGCGTTGACTCCTTACGCTTTACGCAGTATTTT CSVDSLRFTQYF 12 TRBJ2-3 . TRBV29-1 .
TGCGCCAGCAGCTTAGGACAGGGAAGTCAGCCCCAGCATTTT CASSLGQGSQPQHF 14 TRBJ1-5 TRBD1 TRBV5-1 .
TGTGCCTCCCGCCCGGACACAGCCTACGAGCAGTACTTC CASRPDTAYEQYF 13 TRBJ2-7 . TRBV10-3 few
TGTGCCAGCGGGGAGCAAGAGACCCAGTACTTC CASGEQETQYF 11 TRBJ2-5 . TRBV18 .
TGCGCCAGCAGCCTACAGGGGGGGAACACTGAAGCTTTCTTT CASSLQGGNTEAFF 14 TRBJ1-1 TRBD1 TRBV4-1 .
TGTGCCAGCGGCCTTGGTTTTGACTGGGTTAATGAAAAACTGTTTTTT CASGLGFDWVNEKLFF 16 TRBJ1-4 . TRBV2 .
TGTGCCAGCACCTCCGGGACAGGGGTCCAAGAGACCCAGTACTTC CASTSGTGVQETQYF 15 TRBJ2-5 TRBD1 TRBV6-6 few
TGTGCCAGCAGCCCGAGACAGGGGAATGAAAAACTGTTTTTT CASSPRQGNEKLFF 14 TRBJ1-4 TRBD1 TRBV7-6 .
TGTGCCAGCAGCTTTCCTTCGTCCGCACCCGGCTCTGGAAACACCATATATTTT CASSFPSSAPGSGNTIYF 18 TRBJ1-3 . TRBV7-9 .
TGTGCCAGCAGGGGCATCTTGCTTTCCTACGAGCAGTACTTC CASRGILLSYEQYF 14 TRBJ2-7 . TRBV6-5 .
TGTGCCAGCAGTTACTCAAGGGGGCGTTATGGCTACACCTTC CASSYSRGRYGYTF 14 TRBJ1-2 TRBD1 TRBV6-5 .
TGTGCCAGCAGCTTGCAGGGGCGCTACGAGCAGTACTTC CASSLQGRYEQYF 13 TRBJ2-7 . TRBV5-4 .
TGTGCCAGCAGTTCTGTGAGGAATCAGCCCCAGCATTTT CASSSVRNQPQHF 13 TRBJ1-5 . TRBV28 .
TGCGCCAGCAGAACGCGGGTGGGCCAAGAGACCCAGTACTTC CASRTRVGQETQYF 14 TRBJ2-5 . TRBV5-1 .
TGTGCCACCAGCAGAGAAGGCGGGAGCTATGAGCAGTTCTTC CATSREGGSYEQFF 14 TRBJ2-1 TRBD2 TRBV15 .
TGCAGTGTCCCTGCTTATGGCTACACCTTC CSVPAYGYTF 10 TRBJ1-2 . TRBV20-1 few
TGTGCCAGCTCACCCTTCGGCGGCGGGAGCTCCTACGAGCAGTACTTC CASSPFGGGSSYEQYF 16 TRBJ2-7 TRBD2 TRBV18 .
TGCGCCAGCAGCCTAGACGCCAACACCGGGGAGCTGTTTTTT CASSLDANTGELFF 14 TRBJ2-2 . TRBV5-1 .
TGTGCCAGCAGCCGGTACCAGGGTACGAACACTGAAGCTTTCTTT CASSRYQGTNTEAFF 15 TRBJ1-1 . TRBV5-6 .
TGTGCCAGCAGTGAAGGTCAGGCGAACAATCAGCCCCAGCATTTT CASSEGQANNQPQHF 15 TRBJ1-5 . TRBV2 .
TGTGCCAGCAGCTTAGAAGAGGGACTAGCGGCCTACAATGAGCAGTTCTTC CASSLEEGLAAYNEQFF 17 TRBJ2-1 TRBD2 TRBV7-8 .
TGTGCCAGCAGTCCCTCGGGGGAAGGTGGCTACACCTTC CASSPSGEGGYTF 13 TRBJ1-2 . TRBV28 .
TGTGCCAGCAGTGAGAGGATCTCCTACAATGAGCAGTTCTTC CASSERISYNEQFF 14 TRBJ2-1 . TRBV2 .
TGCGCCAGCAGTGATGACCATGGGGGCCCCTACGAGCAGTACTTC CASSDDHGGPYEQYF 15 TRBJ2-7 . TRBV10-1 .
TGTGCCAGCAGTGATGTTTGGGCTAGCGGGGGAAGCTCCTACAATGAGCAGTTCTTC CASSDVWASGGSSYNEQFF 19 TRBJ2-1 TRBD2 TRBV2 .
TGTGCCACCAGCAGAGAACAGGCCTATGGCTACACCTTC CATSREQAYGYTF 13 TRBJ1-2 . TRBV15 .
TGCGCCAGCAGCCAAGGTGGAGCTTCAGATACGCAGTATTTT CASSQGGASDTQYF 14 TRBJ2-3 . TRBV4-1 .
TGTGCCAGCAGTCTTAGCGGGAGGGCAAAATACAATGAGCAGTTCTTC CASSLSGRAKYNEQFF 16 TRBJ2-1 TRBD2 TRBV28 once
TGTGCCAGCAGTAAAGCGCCGACAGGGGCAGATACGCAGTATTTT CASSKAPTGADTQYF 15 TRBJ2-3 TRBD1 TRBV2 .
TGTGCCTGGAGTTCTGGCGGGGTTCACAATGAGCAGTTCTTC CAWSSGGVHNEQFF 14 TRBJ2-1 . TRBV30 once
TGTGCCAGCAGTCCACAGGGGATTAATTCACCCCTCCACTTT CASSPQGINSPLHF 14 TRBJ1-6 TRBD1 TRBV28 .
TGTGCCAGCTCACCACTCCAGCGGGAGGGCCGCGAGCAGTACTTC CASSPLQREGREQYF 15 TRBJ2-7 TRBD2 TRBV18 .
TGTGCCAGCAGCTTTGCCACTAGCGGGAGAGGGGAGCAGTTCTTC CASSFATSGRGEQFF 15 TRBJ2-1 TRBD2 TRBV7-2 .
TGTGCCAGCAGCCAAATTATGACAAGCGGATCTAGCACAGATACGCAGTATTTT CASSQIMTSGSSTDTQYF 18 TRBJ2-3 . TRBV4-2 once